The present T cell receptor (beta chain) was sequenced within a study of T cells after somatic rescue of genetic block. This table comes from immunoSEQ multiplex PCR, and its TCRdb copy is limited to in-frame clones, with some not included. The data show more than 65,000 clones, approximately 91% seen once. V lost 5 bases, J lost 3 bases, and 4 bases stayed unmatched. The CDR3 is made up of 14 amino acids. Germline V gene sequence: CDR1 SGHAT, CDR2 FQNNGV. The TCR was taken from a man under 40. The sequencing input was peripheral blood mononuclear cells (PBMCs). The chain is built from TRBV11-2 and TRBJ1-1; 9 nucleotides line up with TRBD1. The CDR3 reads CASSPDRGDTEAFF. In nucleotides, the CDR3 is TGTGCCAGCAGCCCGGACAGGGGAGACACTGAAGCTTTCTTT.